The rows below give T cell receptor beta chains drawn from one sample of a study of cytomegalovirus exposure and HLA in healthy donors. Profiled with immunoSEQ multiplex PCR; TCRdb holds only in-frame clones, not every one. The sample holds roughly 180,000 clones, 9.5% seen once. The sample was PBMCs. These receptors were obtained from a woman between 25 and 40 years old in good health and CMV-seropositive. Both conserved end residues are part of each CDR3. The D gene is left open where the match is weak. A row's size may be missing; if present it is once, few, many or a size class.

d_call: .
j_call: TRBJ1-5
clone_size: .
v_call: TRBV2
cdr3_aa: CASSVEQYSNQPQHF
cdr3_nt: TGTGCCAGCAGTGTTGAACAGTATAGCAATCAGCCCCAGCATTTT

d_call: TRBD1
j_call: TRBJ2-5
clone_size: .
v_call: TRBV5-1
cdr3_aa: CASSLGQGKETQYF
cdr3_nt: TGCGCCAGCAGCTTGGGACAGGGGAAAGAGACCCAGTACTTC

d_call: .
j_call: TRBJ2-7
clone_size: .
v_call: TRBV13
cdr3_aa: CASSDGLTGSYEQYF
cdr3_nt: TGTGCCAGCAGTGACGGACTCACGGGCTCCTACGAGCAGTACTTC

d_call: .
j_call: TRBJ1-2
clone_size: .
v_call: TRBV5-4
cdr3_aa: CASSLVSDYGYTF
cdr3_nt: TGTGCCAGCAGCTTAGTGTCGGACTATGGCTACACCTTC

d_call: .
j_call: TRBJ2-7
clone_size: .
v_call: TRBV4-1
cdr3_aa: CASSPGGGYEQYF
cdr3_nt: TGCGCCAGCAGCCCCGGAGGAGGGTACGAGCAGTACTTC

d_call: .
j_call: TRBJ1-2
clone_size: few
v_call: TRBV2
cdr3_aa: CASSPSGGNYGYTF
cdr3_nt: TGTGCCAGCAGTCCTTCGGGAGGCAACTATGGCTACACCTTC

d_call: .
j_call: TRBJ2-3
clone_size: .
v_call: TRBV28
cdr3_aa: CASSLGYPPEGNTQYF
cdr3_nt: TGTGCCAGCAGTTTGGGCTATCCTCCCGAGGGAAATACGCAGTATTTT

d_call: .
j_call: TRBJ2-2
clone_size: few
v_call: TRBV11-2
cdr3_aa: CASSLDRIAAPAFWTGELFF
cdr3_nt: TGTGCCAGCAGCTTAGATAGGATAGCGGCACCCGCTTTCTGGACCGGGGAGCTGTTTTTT

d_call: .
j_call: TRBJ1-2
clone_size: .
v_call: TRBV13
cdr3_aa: CASSLDGNYGYTF
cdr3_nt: TGTGCCAGCAGCTTAGATGGCAACTATGGCTACACCTTC

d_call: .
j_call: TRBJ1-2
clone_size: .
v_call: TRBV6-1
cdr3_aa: CASTEDNTWSGYTF
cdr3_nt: TGTGCCAGCACCGAGGATAATACTTGGTCCGGCTACACCTTC

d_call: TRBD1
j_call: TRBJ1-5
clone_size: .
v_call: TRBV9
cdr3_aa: CASSGTNRGDSNQPQHF
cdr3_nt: TGTGCCAGCAGCGGAACAAACAGGGGGGATAGCAATCAGCCCCAGCATTTT

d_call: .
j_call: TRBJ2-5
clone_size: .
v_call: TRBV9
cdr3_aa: CASSPRGNSAETQYF
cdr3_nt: TGTGCCAGCAGCCCCCGCGGGAATAGTGCCGAGACCCAGTACTTC

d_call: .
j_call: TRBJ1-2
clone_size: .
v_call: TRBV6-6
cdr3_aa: CASSYTWAGREGGYTF
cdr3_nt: TGTGCCAGCAGTTACACATGGGCCGGCAGGGAAGGAGGCTACACCTTC

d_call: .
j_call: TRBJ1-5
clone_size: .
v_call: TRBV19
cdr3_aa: CASGKRYNQPQHF
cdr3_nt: TGTGCCAGTGGTAAGCGTTACAATCAGCCCCAGCATTTT

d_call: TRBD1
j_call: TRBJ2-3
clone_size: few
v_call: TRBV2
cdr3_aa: CASSRDRGFTTDTQYF
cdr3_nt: TGTGCCAGCAGTCGGGACAGGGGGTTTACCACAGATACGCAGTATTTT

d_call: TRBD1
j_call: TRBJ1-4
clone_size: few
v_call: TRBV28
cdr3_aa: CASSPTTGGGEKLFF
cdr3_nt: TGTGCCAGCAGTCCGACAACAGGGGGCGGCGAAAAACTGTTTTTT

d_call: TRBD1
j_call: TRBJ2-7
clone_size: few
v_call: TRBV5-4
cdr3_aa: CASSSTTGAHEQYF
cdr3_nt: TGTGCCAGCAGCTCCACGACAGGGGCCCACGAGCAGTACTTC

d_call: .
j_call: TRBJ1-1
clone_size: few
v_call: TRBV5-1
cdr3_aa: CASSSAGVEAFF
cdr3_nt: TGCGCCAGCAGCTCCGCAGGGGTTGAAGCTTTCTTT

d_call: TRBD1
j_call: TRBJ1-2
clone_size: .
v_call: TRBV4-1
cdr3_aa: CASSQGGDRGYGYTF
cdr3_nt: TGCGCCAGCAGCCAAGGTGGGGACAGGGGCTATGGCTACACCTTC

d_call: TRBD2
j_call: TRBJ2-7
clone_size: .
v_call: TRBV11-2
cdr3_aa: CASSSGLAGGPYRYEQYF
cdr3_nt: TGTGCCAGCAGCTCGGGACTAGCGGGAGGGCCGTATCGGTACGAGCAGTACTTC

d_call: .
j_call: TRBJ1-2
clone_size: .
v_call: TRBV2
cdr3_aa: CASSSGGPYGYTF
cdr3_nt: TGTGCCAGCTCGAGCGGGGGCCCCTATGGCTACACCTTC

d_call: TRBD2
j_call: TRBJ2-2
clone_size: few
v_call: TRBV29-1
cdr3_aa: CSVFGLAGGPDTGELFF
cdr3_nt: TGCAGCGTCTTTGGACTAGCGGGAGGGCCGGATACCGGGGAGCTGTTTTTT

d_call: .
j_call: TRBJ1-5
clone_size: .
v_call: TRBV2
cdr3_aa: CASSGRNPGEPQHF
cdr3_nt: TGTGCCAGCAGTGGACGAAACCCCGGGGAGCCCCAGCATTTT

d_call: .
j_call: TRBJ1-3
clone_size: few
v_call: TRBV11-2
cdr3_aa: CASSRDALTAGNTIYF
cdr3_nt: TGTGCCAGCAGCCGTGACGCGTTGACAGCTGGAAACACCATATATTTT

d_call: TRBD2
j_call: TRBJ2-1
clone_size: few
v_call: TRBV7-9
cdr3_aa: CASSLDGTSGKVEQFF
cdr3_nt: TGTGCCAGCAGCTTAGATGGGACTAGCGGGAAGGTCGAGCAGTTCTTC

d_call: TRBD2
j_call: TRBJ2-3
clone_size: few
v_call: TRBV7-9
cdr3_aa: CASSRLDSGRDTQYF
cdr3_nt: TGTGCCAGCAGTCGGTTGGATAGCGGGAGAGATACGCAGTATTTT

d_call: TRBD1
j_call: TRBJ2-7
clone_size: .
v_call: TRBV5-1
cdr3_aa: CASSYPDRGTYEQYF
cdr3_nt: TGCGCCAGCAGCTACCCGGACAGGGGTACCTACGAGCAGTACTTC

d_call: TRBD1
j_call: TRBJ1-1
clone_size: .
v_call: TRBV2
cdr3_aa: CASSEAKTGGPLGTEAFF
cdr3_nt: TGTGCCAGCAGTGAAGCGAAGACAGGGGGCCCTTTGGGCACTGAAGCTTTCTTT

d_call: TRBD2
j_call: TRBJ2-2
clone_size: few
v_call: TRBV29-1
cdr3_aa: CSVGTSEIWGGELFF
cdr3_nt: TGCAGCGTTGGGACTAGCGAAATATGGGGCGGGGAGCTGTTTTTT